Listed below are T cell receptor beta chains from one sample, sequenced in a study of shared clonotypes between healthy human individuals. Profiling relied on immunoSEQ multiplex PCR, and the TCRdb table lists in-frame clones only, not all of them. The data hold hundreds of thousands of clones, with approximately 73% observed a single time. Input material: memory CD4+ T cells sorted from blood. The receptor source for this set is a woman in her thirties in good health. The CDR3 runs from the conserved cysteine through the conserved F or W. Fields, in order: clone size, D gene, V gene, J gene, CDR3 protein, CDR3 DNA. A D gene is named only where the DNA matches it firmly. Clone size appears in some rows only: once, few, many, or a class for an expanded clone.

many	-	TRBV27	TRBJ1-1	CASSFRAGGGGAEAFF	TGTGCCAGCAGTTTTAGGGCCGGCGGGGGCGGCGCTGAAGCTTTCTTT
-	TRBD1	TRBV27	TRBJ2-7	CASSLSGGRTGGPYEQYF	TGTGCCAGCAGTTTATCCGGTGGGCGGACAGGGGGACCCTACGAGCAGTACTTC
-	-	TRBV29-1	TRBJ2-3	CSVDPAHTDTQYF	TGCAGCGTTGACCCGGCACACACAGATACGCAGTATTTT
-	-	TRBV20-1	TRBJ2-7	CSARDEGRQYF	TGCAGTGCTAGAGATGAGGGAAGGCAGTACTTC
-	TRBD1	TRBV19	TRBJ2-1	CASSAWTGIYNEQFF	TGTGCCAGTAGTGCCTGGACAGGGATCTACAATGAGCAGTTCTTC
once	-	TRBV15	TRBJ1-2	CATSRDRGNYGYTF	TGTGCCACCAGCAGAGATCGGGGTAACTATGGCTACACCTTC
few	TRBD1	TRBV19	TRBJ2-6	CASRRQGDGANVLTF	TGTGCCAGTAGGCGACAGGGGGATGGGGCCAACGTCCTGACTTTC
-	-	TRBV20-1	TRBJ2-1	CSARGAYEQFF	TGCAGTGCTAGAGGGGCCTATGAGCAGTTCTTC
-	TRBD1	TRBV27	TRBJ1-3	CASSLPRDRGTGSGNTIYF	TGTGCCAGCAGTTTACCCCGGGACAGGGGAACGGGCTCTGGAAACACCATATATTTT
-	-	TRBV19	TRBJ1-1	CASRQTARGTTEAFF	TGTGCCAGTAGACAGACCGCCCGGGGGACCACTGAAGCTTTCTTT
-	-	TRBV28	TRBJ1-2	CASSPGTYGYTF	TGTGCCAGCAGTCCCGGGACGTATGGCTACACCTTC
-	TRBD1	TRBV28	TRBJ1-1	CASSSRDRGYGTEAFF	TGTGCCAGCAGCTCCCGGGACAGGGGATATGGGACTGAAGCTTTCTTT
-	TRBD1	TRBV29-1	TRBJ2-1	CSVEERSRDSHEQFF	TGCAGCGTTGAAGAAAGGTCAAGGGACAGCCATGAGCAGTTCTTC
-	TRBD1	TRBV5-1	TRBJ2-3	CASSIGQGASDTQYF	TGCGCCAGCAGCATAGGACAGGGGGCATCAGATACGCAGTATTTT
-	TRBD2	TRBV5-1	TRBJ2-3	CASSLGSSGGTDTQYF	TGCGCCAGCAGCTTGGGGTCTAGCGGAGGCACAGATACGCAGTATTTT